This paragraph reports one T cell receptor (beta chain). Its target is not known. Assay used: immunoSEQ multiplex PCR; TCRdb lists only in-frame clones, some missing. This table holds 15,000 to 17,000 clones, approximately 88% found once. This entry is derived from a study of T cells after posttransplantation cyclophosphamide. General observations from the study: Skin or GI-infiltrating T cells shared few TRB sequences with blood. Later post-transplant blood repertoires were often dominated by donor CD8+ memory clones.

Controls had myeloablative marrow grafts with methotrexate and calcineurin inhibitor, sampled at 1 year. Trimming took 4 bases from V and 3 from J; bases not matched to a gene: 13. In germline, CDR1 is SGHAT, CDR2 FQNNGV. The CDR3 length is 17 residues. This specimen consisted of PBMCs, obtained roughly 57 weeks after allogeneic stem cell transplant with calcineurin inhibitor and methotrexate. This chain joins TRBV11-2 and TRBJ2-7, with TRBD2 matching 9 bases. The TCR comes from a young adult male patient who received an allogeneic stem cell transplant from a related donor, was CMV-positive, and had no GVHD. The T cells may come from the graft donor. CDR3 sequence: CASSSIPIAGEHYEQYF. The CDR3 DNA reads TGTGCCAGCAGCTCGATACCAATAGCGGGAGAGCACTACGAGCAGTACTTC.